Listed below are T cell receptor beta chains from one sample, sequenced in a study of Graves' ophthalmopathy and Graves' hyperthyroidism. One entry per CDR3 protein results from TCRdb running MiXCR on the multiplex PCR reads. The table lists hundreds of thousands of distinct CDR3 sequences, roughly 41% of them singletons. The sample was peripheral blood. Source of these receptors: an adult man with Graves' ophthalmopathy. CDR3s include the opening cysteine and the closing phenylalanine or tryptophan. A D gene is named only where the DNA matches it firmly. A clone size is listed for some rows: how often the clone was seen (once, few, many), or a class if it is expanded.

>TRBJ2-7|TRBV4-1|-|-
CASSQDLSGAEQYF
TGCGCCAGCAGCCAAGATCTTTCGGGGGCCGAGCAGTACTTC
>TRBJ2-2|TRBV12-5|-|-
CASGSSSYTGELFF
TGTGCTAGTGGTTCTTCCAGTTACACCGGGGAGCTGTTTTTT
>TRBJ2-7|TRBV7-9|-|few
CASSLGPSYTAYF
TGTGCCAGCAGTTTAGGGCCGAGCTACACCGCGTACTTC
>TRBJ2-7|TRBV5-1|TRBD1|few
CASRLRGTYEQYF
TGCGCCAGCCGCCTCAGGGGGACCTACGAGCAGTACTTC
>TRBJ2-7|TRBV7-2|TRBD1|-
CASGLGQVGGYEQYF
TGTGCCAGCGGCCTAGGACAGGTTGGGGGATACGAGCAGTACTTC
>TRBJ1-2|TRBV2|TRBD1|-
CASSFGSGGVYTF
TGTGCCAGCAGCTTTGGTTCAGGGGGTGTCTACACCTTC
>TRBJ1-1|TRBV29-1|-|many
CSVVREVFPNTEAFF
TGCAGCGTGGTCCGGGAGGTTTTCCCGAACACTGAAGCTTTCTTT
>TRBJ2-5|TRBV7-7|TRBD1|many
CASSQGTGGAETQYF
TGTGCCAGCAGCCAAGGGACAGGGGGCGCAGAGACCCAGTACTTC
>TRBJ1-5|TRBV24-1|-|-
CASSRSDRNNQPQHF
TGTGCCAGCAGTCGTTCGGATCGGAACAATCAGCCCCAGCATTTT
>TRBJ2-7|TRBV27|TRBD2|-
CASSQEPSGTYEQYF
TGTGCCAGCAGCCAAGAGCCTAGCGGGACCTACGAGCAGTACTTC
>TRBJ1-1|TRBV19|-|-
CASSIVSRTEAFF
TGTGCCAGTAGTATTGTATCACGCACTGAAGCTTTCTTT
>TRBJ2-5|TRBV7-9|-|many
CASSPRTGGGTQYF
TGTGCCAGCAGCCCACGGACAGGCGGGGGGACCCAGTACTTC
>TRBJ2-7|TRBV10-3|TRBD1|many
CAISPGQGTEYF
TGTGCCATCAGCCCTGGACAGGGGACCGAGTACTTC
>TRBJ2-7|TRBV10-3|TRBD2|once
CAISFSGDLYEQYF
TGTGCCATCAGTTTTAGCGGGGATCTATACGAGCAGTACTTC
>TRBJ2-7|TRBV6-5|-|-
CASSYGPLRGYEQYF
TGTGCCAGCAGTTATGGCCCTCTACGGGGGTACGAGCAGTACTTC
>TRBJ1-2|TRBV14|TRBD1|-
CASSQMTGGYYGYTF
TGTGCCAGCAGCCAAATGACAGGGGGCTACTATGGCTACACCTTC
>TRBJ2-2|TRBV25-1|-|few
CASSLGLPSNDGELFF
TGTGCCAGCAGCCTGGGACTTCCCTCGAATGACGGGGAGCTGTTTTTT
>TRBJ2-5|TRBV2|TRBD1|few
CATTSKTGQETQYF
TGTGCCACCACCTCCAAGACAGGGCAAGAGACCCAGTACTTC
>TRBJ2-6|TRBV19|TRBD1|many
CASSGQGAHGANVLTF
TGTGCCAGCTCCGGACAGGGGGCGCATGGGGCCAACGTCCTGACTTTC
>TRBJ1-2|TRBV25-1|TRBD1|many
CASSAQGSYGYTF
TGTGCCAGCAGTGCACAGGGGAGCTATGGCTACACCTTC
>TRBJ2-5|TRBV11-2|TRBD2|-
CASSLWVAGEETQYF
TGTGCCAGCAGCTTATGGGTAGCGGGAGAGGAGACCCAGTACTTC
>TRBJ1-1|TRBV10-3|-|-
CATSSRGGNTEAFF
TGTGCCACCAGTTCCAGGGGTGGGAACACTGAAGCTTTCTTT
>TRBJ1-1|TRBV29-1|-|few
CSVGMVGGARASTEAFF
TGCAGCGTTGGCATGGTAGGGGGGGCGAGGGCTAGTACTGAAGCTTTCTTT
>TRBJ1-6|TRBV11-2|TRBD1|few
CASSSTGGSNSPLHF
TGTGCCAGCAGCTCTACAGGGGGATCAAATTCACCCCTCCACTTT
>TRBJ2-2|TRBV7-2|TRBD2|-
CASSLELLAGVTGELFF
TGTGCCAGCAGCTTAGAACTACTAGCGGGAGTAACCGGGGAGCTGTTTTTT
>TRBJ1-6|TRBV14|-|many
CASSQDGGVNSPLHF
TGTGCCAGCAGCCAAGATGGGGGGGTTAATTCACCCCTCCACTTT
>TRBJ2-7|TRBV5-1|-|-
CASSLRTTGAYEQYF
TGTGCCAGCAGCCTAAGGACGACGGGGGCCTACGAGCAGTACTTC
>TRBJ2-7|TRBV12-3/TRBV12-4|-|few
CAVVGDSYEQYF
TGTGCCGTCGTGGGGGACTCCTACGAGCAGTACTTC
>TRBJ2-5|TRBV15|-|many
CATEYQETQYF
TGTGCCACCGAGTACCAAGAGACCCAGTACTTC
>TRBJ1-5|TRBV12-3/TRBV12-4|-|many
CASSFIDRNQPQHF
TGTGCCAGCAGTTTTATCGACAGAAATCAGCCCCAGCATTTT
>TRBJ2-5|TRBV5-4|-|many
CASSLPGAVQETQYF
TGTGCCAGCAGCTTGCCCGGTGCCGTCCAAGAGACCCAGTACTTC
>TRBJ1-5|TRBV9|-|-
CASSLRAYNQPQHF
TGTGCCAGCAGTCTCCGGGCCTACAATCAGCCCCAGCATTTT
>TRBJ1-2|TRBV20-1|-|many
CSARDSRMAGYTF
TGCAGTGCTAGGGACAGTAGAATGGCTGGCTACACCTTC
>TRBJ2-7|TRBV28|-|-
CASSLWGNEQYF
TGTGCCAGCAGTTTATGGGGGAACGAGCAGTACTTC
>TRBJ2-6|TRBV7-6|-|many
CATTGQGLSGANVLTF
TGTGCCACCACTGGGCAGGGTCTGTCTGGGGCCAACGTCCTGACTTTC
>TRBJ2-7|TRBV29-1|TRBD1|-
CSGTPGQNLNEQYF
TGCAGCGGGACCCCGGGACAGAACCTCAACGAGCAGTACTTC
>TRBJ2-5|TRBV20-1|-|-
CSARDSLGFETQYF
TGCAGTGCTAGAGATTCTTTAGGGTTTGAGACCCAGTACTTC
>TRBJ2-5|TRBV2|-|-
CASGQGEETQYF
TGTGCCAGTGGTCAGGGTGAAGAGACCCAGTACTTC